A selection of T cell receptor beta chains follows, all from one sample in a study of shared clonotypes between healthy human individuals. Here immunoSEQ multiplex PCR was the method, and the copy in TCRdb shows in-frame clones only, minus some. This table holds about 680,000 clones, about 91% found once. Sequenced: naive CD8+ T cells sorted from blood. These receptors all stem from a man aged 25 to 40 in good health. CDR3s include the opening cysteine and the closing phenylalanine or tryptophan. The order of the fields is D gene, V gene, clone size, J gene, CDR3 DNA, CDR3 protein. A D gene is named only where the DNA matches it firmly. Only some rows state a clone size, as once, few, many or a class for expanded clones.

>NA|TRBV11-2|NA|TRBJ2-1
TGTGCCAGCAGCCCCCCGAGGGGGTTCTCCTACAATGAGCAGTTCTTC
CASSPPRGFSYNEQFF
>TRBD2|TRBV13|once|TRBJ2-5
TGTGCCAGCGGAGCGGGAGCGGGAGGCCCACAAGAGACCCAGTACTTC
CASGAGAGGPQETQYF
>NA|TRBV29-1|NA|TRBJ2-5
TGCAGCGTCGTGGGGGAGGGGGTTCAAGAGACCCAGTACTTC
CSVVGEGVQETQYF
>NA|TRBV2|NA|TRBJ2-1
TGTGCCAGCAGTGTCGGGTTAAATGAGCAGTTCTTC
CASSVGLNEQFF
>TRBD1|TRBV25-1|NA|TRBJ2-3
TGTGCCAGCAGTGAATCGAGAGGGCGGGACAGGGATCCAGATACGCAGTATTTT
CASSESRGRDRDPDTQYF
>TRBD2|TRBV15|NA|TRBJ2-1
TGTGCCACCAGCATTTCCGGACTAGCGGGAGTGGAGCAGTTCTTC
CATSISGLAGVEQFF
>NA|TRBV6-6|NA|TRBJ1-1
TGTGCCAGCAGCTCGGGGGGAACTGAAGCTTTCTTT
CASSSGGTEAFF
>TRBD1|TRBV16|NA|TRBJ1-1
TGTGCCAGCAGCCAAGCGGGACAGGACGAAGCTTTCTTT
CASSQAGQDEAFF
>NA|TRBV4-1|NA|TRBJ2-7
TGCGCCAGCAGCCTCCGGGGCCACGAGCAGTACTTC
CASSLRGHEQYF
>TRBD2|TRBV27|NA|TRBJ2-7
TGTGCCAGCAGTTCCCGAAGCGGGGCCCTCGAGCAGTACTTC
CASSSRSGALEQYF
>NA|TRBV28|NA|TRBJ2-7
TGTGCCAGTACTCCGTTCACCAGGGCACGTACCTACGAGCAGTACTTC
CASTPFTRARTYEQYF
>NA|TRBV27|once|TRBJ2-3
TGTGCCAGCAGTGCAAGACTAGTCCCAGATACGCAGTATTTT
CASSARLVPDTQYF
>TRBD2|TRBV18|NA|TRBJ2-2
TGTGCCAGCTCACCACCGATCAAAATTTGGACTAGCACCGGGGAGCTGTTTTTT
CASSPPIKIWTSTGELFF
>TRBD2|TRBV7-9|NA|TRBJ2-3
TGTGCCAGCAGCCCGCCGACTAGCGCCTCTAGCACAGATACGCAGTATTTT
CASSPPTSASSTDTQYF
>TRBD2|TRBV10-3|NA|TRBJ2-7
TGTGCCATCAATAGCGGGAGCTCCTACGAGCAGTACTTC
CAINSGSSYEQYF
>NA|TRBV27|once|TRBJ1-2
TGTGCCAGCAGTTTCGGCCAGAACTATGGCTACACCTTC
CASSFGQNYGYTF
>NA|TRBV6-5|NA|TRBJ2-1
TGTGCCAGCACTCAAACCCCCGGGATCTATGAGCAGTTCTTC
CASTQTPGIYEQFF
>NA|TRBV2|NA|TRBJ2-7
TGTGCCAGCAGTGGCCCTATGTCCCCCTACGAGCAGTACTTC
CASSGPMSPYEQYF
>NA|TRBV7-8|NA|TRBJ2-7
TGTGCCAGCAGCTTACGAGAATCCTACGAGCAGTACTTC
CASSLRESYEQYF
>NA|TRBV7-9|NA|TRBJ2-7
TGTGCCAGCAGCCTCCCGCTAGACACCCGCTACGAGCAGTACTTC
CASSLPLDTRYEQYF
>NA|TRBV12-2|NA|TRBJ1-1
TGTGCAAGTCGCTTAGCGCTTCCCAGGAACACTGAAGCTTTCTTT
CASRLALPRNTEAFF
>NA|TRBV19|NA|TRBJ2-3
TGTGCCAGTAGCCTGGCGGGACTAGATACGCAGTATTTT
CASSLAGLDTQYF
>TRBD1|TRBV14|NA|TRBJ1-5
TGTGCCAGCAGCCCTCAGACTCATCCCCACCTGACAGGGAACCATAGCAATCAGCCCCAGCATTTT
CASSPQTHPHLTGNHSNQPQHF
>TRBD1|TRBV5-1|NA|TRBJ2-7
TGCGCCAGCAGCTTGGCCTTGACAGGGGTCAGCTACGAGCAGTACTTC
CASSLALTGVSYEQYF
>TRBD1|TRBV7-9|NA|TRBJ2-7
TGTGCCAGCAGCTTAGTGGTGGTACGGGACAGGGTGGCATACGAGCAGTACTTC
CASSLVVVRDRVAYEQYF
>TRBD2|TRBV28|once|TRBJ2-7
TGTGCCAGCAGTTTAGGGCTGGGGGGGTACGAGCAGTACTTC
CASSLGLGGYEQYF
>NA|TRBV10-1|NA|TRBJ2-7
TGCGCCAGCAGCTCTAGCGTATCGAACTACGAGCAGTACTTC
CASSSSVSNYEQYF
>NA|TRBV7-9|NA|TRBJ2-2
TGTGCCAGCAGTGTCACGGAGACCGGGGAGCTGTTTTTT
CASSVTETGELFF
>TRBD2|TRBV9|NA|TRBJ2-1
TGTGCCAGCAGCCCTTCACTAGCGGGAGCGTCGAATGAGCAGTTCTTC
CASSPSLAGASNEQFF
>NA|TRBV6-5|NA|TRBJ2-3
TGTGCCAGCAGACCGAAAGTTGGACCAGATACGCAGTATTTT
CASRPKVGPDTQYF
>TRBD1|TRBV5-1|NA|TRBJ2-7
TGCGCCAGCACAGGGACAGGGGGAACCTACGAGCAGTACTTC
CASTGTGGTYEQYF
>NA|TRBV5-1|NA|TRBJ2-2
TGCGCCAGCAGCCCCCGGAGGGCTGGCGGGGAGCTGTTTTTT
CASSPRRAGGELFF
>TRBD1|TRBV4-1|NA|TRBJ1-1
TGCGCCAGCAGCGGACGGGACAGGAGCTTCGAAGCTTTCTTT
CASSGRDRSFEAFF
>TRBD1|TRBV6-5|NA|TRBJ2-1
TGTGCCAGCAGTTGGCAGGGACAGAGCTCCTACAATGAGCAGTTCTTC
CASSWQGQSSYNEQFF
>TRBD1|TRBV7-9|NA|TRBJ2-2
TGTGCCAGCAGCTCATTCGGACAGGTTAACACCGGGGAGCTGTTTTTT
CASSSFGQVNTGELFF
>TRBD2|TRBV6-5|NA|TRBJ2-1
TGTGCCAGCAGTCCCGGGACTAGTTCCTACAATGAGCAGTTCTTC
CASSPGTSSYNEQFF
>TRBD2|TRBV5-4|NA|TRBJ2-3
TGTGCCAGCAGCGGTTCAGCGGGAGTCGGATTAGGGGGAGGAGAGTATTTT
CASSGSAGVGLGGGEYF
>NA|TRBV19|NA|TRBJ2-1
TGTGCCAGTAGTATTGTTAGCGCGAATGAGCAGTTCTTC
CASSIVSANEQFF
>TRBD2|TRBV7-9|NA|TRBJ2-1
TGTGCCAGCAGCGTTCCCATCAGCGGGAGTCCCTACAATGAGCAGTTCTTC
CASSVPISGSPYNEQFF
>NA|TRBV2|once|TRBJ1-2
TGTGCCAGCAGAGGGGTCAAGGTCCTTATTAATGGCTACACCTTC
CASRGVKVLINGYTF
>TRBD1|TRBV5-1|once|TRBJ2-1
TGCGCCAGCAGCTTCGACAGGGCGGGTAACAATGAGCAGTTCTTC
CASSFDRAGNNEQFF
>NA|TRBV29-1|NA|TRBJ2-2
TGCAGCGTTGGAAGGGAGAACACCGGGGAGCTGTTTTTT
CSVGRENTGELFF
>TRBD2|TRBV7-2|NA|TRBJ2-7
TGTGCCAGCAGCTTTGGGGGGGGAAGCTACGAGCAGTACTTC
CASSFGGGSYEQYF
>NA|TRBV11-2|NA|TRBJ1-4
TGTGCCAGCAGCCCTGCCAGGGGCTCCCCCGAGGGACTGTTTTTT
CASSPARGSPEGLFF
>TRBD2|TRBV7-3|NA|TRBJ2-7
TGTGCCAGCAGCTGGACTAGCGGGAAGAACTACGAGCAGTACTTC
CASSWTSGKNYEQYF
>NA|TRBV29-1|NA|TRBJ2-4
TGCAGCGTTGAAGCACAGGGACGGGGGATTCAGTACTTC
CSVEAQGRGIQYF
>TRBD1|TRBV5-6|NA|TRBJ2-4
TGTGCCAGCAGCACCGGGACAGGGAACATTCAGTACTTC
CASSTGTGNIQYF
>NA|TRBV7-9|NA|TRBJ2-1
TGTGCCAGCAGCCCCCCGAGAGTCTACGGTAATGAGCAGTTCTTC
CASSPPRVYGNEQFF
>NA|TRBV7-9|NA|TRBJ2-2
TGTGCCAGCAGCCCCGCGGGAACCGGGGAGCTGTTTTTT
CASSPAGTGELFF
>NA|TRBV5-4|NA|TRBJ1-2
TGTGCCAGCAGCTTGGCCAAATTTTATGGCTACACCTTC
CASSLAKFYGYTF